Given below is one T cell receptor (beta chain) in context. In the authors' workflow: Nucleated cell counts were estimated from reference gene primer amplification. Clones were sequenced by immunoSEQ multiplex PCR, and TCRdb holds only the in-frame ones, with some missing. Clonal size and the V and J genes are those of that table, whereas D and trimming came from the DNA. The sample has tens of thousands of clones, roughly 78% seen once. The sample originates from a study of blood T cell repertoires in COVID-19. Study as a whole: Donors in the United States, Italy and Spain gave samples during acute or convalescent COVID-19.

Germline V CDR1 and CDR2: SGHDT, YYEEEE. Losses at the gene ends were 6 bases for V and 3 bases for J; bases not matched to a gene: 5. This CDR3 has 13 residues. The sequenced material came from peripheral blood. J is TRBJ2-7 and V is TRBV5-6; 8 bases line up with TRBD1. This receptor was taken from a woman aged 80 or over with acute or convalescent COVID-19. This chain's CDR3 is CASTGTGNYEQYF. CDR3 nucleotide sequence: TGTGCCAGCACCGGGACAGGAAACTACGAGCAGTACTTC.